The T cell receptor (beta chain) under discussion was sequenced for a study of siplizumab effects on memory and regulatory T cells. Study-level findings and limits: Naive T cells looked more diverse than memory cells and looked like major alloresponse contributors.

The trim removed 6 bases at V and 0 bases at J, leaving 17 bases unmatched. The germline gives CDR1 LNHDA, CDR2 SQIVND (reference sequence). The CDR3 runs to 19 residues. Notes on this clone: Its antigen is not identified.

Generated by immunoSEQ multiplex PCR, the TCRdb table keeps only in-frame clones and is missing some. The sample lists tens of thousands of clones; approximately 88% were seen once. The sample was naive CD4+ T cells sorted from blood. V is TRBV19 and J is TRBJ2-3; 8 bases map to TRBD1. The origin of this receptor is a human donor in good health. The CDR3 DNA follows: TGTGCCAGTAGCATCGACAGGGGACTTAATCACCCTAGCACAGATACGCAGTATTTT. Amino acid sequence: CASSIDRGLNHPSTDTQYF. Complete variable domain (other parts from reference TRBV19 and TRBJ2-3): DGGITQSPKYLFRKEGQNVTLSCEQNLNHDAMYWYRQDPGQGLRLIYYSQIVNDFQKGDIAEGYSVSREKKESFPLTVTSAQKNPTAFYLCASSIDRGLNHPSTDTQYFGPGTRLTVL.